This T cell receptor beta chain was sequenced for a study of T cell changes during pregnancy in multiple sclerosis (dated by TCRdb to about 2019). Regarding the research as a whole: Changes in the T cell repertoire over the course of pregnancy were examined in this study in women with multiple sclerosis.

A remark on this clone: The target of this receptor is not known. Nothing much larger sits one base from this clone, and base qualities are not available.

Including cysteine and phenylalanine, the CDR3 has 17 amino acids. The sequence is cut down to CDR3 DNA, 51 bases in frame from base 1. Unmatched junction bases come to 9, with V trimmed by 0 bases and J by 5 bases. Via the germline V gene, CDR1 is SGHTS and CDR2 YDEGEE. The method behind the library was the immunoSEQ multiplex PCR assay. TCRdb provides this immuneACCESS table in a form limited to in-frame rearrangements. Some clones are lacking; in checked studies, under half of them reflect an unresolved V gene, and why the rest are absent is not known. Present in this sample are roughly 49,000 clones, roughly 92% of which were seen just once. The top ten clonotypes cover more than 0.35% of the sample.

The clonotype originates from a female donor in good health, enrolled as a control in a pregnancy study. The sequence joins TRBV5-8 to TRBJ2-2, with 8 bases matching TRBD1. The sample consisted of CD4+ T cells from peripheral blood mononuclear cells, taken in the second trimester of pregnancy. The CDR3 protein is CASSLGQGARGTGELFF. The sequence in DNA is TGTGCCAGCAGCTTGGGCCAGGGGGCTCGGGGGACCGGGGAGCTGTTTTTT.